The next 16 T cell receptor beta chains were all read from a single sample in a study of T-cell reconstitution after alpha-beta-depleted transplantation in children. Library preparation (for TCRbeta) was performed with unique molecular identifiers. TCRdb independently ran MiXCR on the PCR reads; one entry per CDR3 protein. The sample contains 800,000 to 1,000,000 distinct CDR3 sequences, 25% to 35% of which appear only once. Sequencing was performed on PBMCs, mostly from graft donor cells, taken 360 days after TCRalphabeta/CD19-depleted stem cell transplant. These receptors originate from a boy younger than two who had a stem cell transplant for SCID, so the T cells may come from the graft donor.

This clonotype was seen only a few times. The chain joins TRBV4-2 to TRBJ2-3, with D possibly matching TRBD2 (6 bases). The length of the CDR3 is 17 residues. The ends were cut back, 0 bases at V and 0 bases at J, with 13 bases in the middle. Looked up from germline, CDR1 is LGHNA and CDR2 is YNFKEQ. CDR3 amino acids: CASSQDFGRGSTDTQYF. CDR3 in DNA: TGTGCCAGCAGCCAAGATTTCGGGCGGGGAAGCACAGATACGCAGTATTTT.

This rearrangement joins TRBV18 to TRBJ2-3; perhaps TRBD1 as D (6 bases). Trimming removed 10 bases at V and 3 bases at J, with 14 bases between. This CDR3 spans 13 amino acids. CDR1 and CDR2 (germline): KGHSH, LQKENI. The CDR3 sequence: CATKPQGTDTQYF. Here the CDR3 DNA reads TGTGCCACCAAACCACAGGGTACAGATACGCAGTATTTT.

This clonotype has only a few counts. The chain recombines TRBV30 with TRBJ1-2; no definite D call. The CDR3 contains 13 residues. The V end lost 8 bases, the J end lost 7 bases, and 20 bases lay between the germline ends. Germline loops: CDR1 GTSNPN, CDR2 SVGIG (reference sequence). The CDR3 coding sequence is TGTGCCCTGAAGACCTCGTTGCCAACTGGCTACACCTTC. This translates into CALKTSLPTGYTF. Filled out from reference TRBV30 and TRBJ1-2, the complete variable domain reads SQTIHQWPATLVQPVGSPLSLECTVEGTSNPNLYWYRQAAGRGLQLLFYSVGIGQISSEVPQNLSASRPQDRQFILSSKKLLLSDSGFYLCALKTSLPTGYTFGSGTRLTVV.

The rearrangement links TRBV15 to TRBJ2-7; D is unresolved. From germline, CDR1 is LNHNV and CDR2 YYDKDF (reference sequence). Trimming took 0 bases from V and 1 from J, leaving 7 bases between them. The CDR3 extends over 14 amino acids. The CDR3 DNA sequence: TGTGCCACCAGCAGAGAGATGCTTTCCTACGAGCAGTACTTC. Its translation: CATSREMLSYEQYF.

The J gene is TRBJ2-5, the V gene TRBV6-5; TRBD1 is a possible D gene (5 bases). This CDR3 has 14 residues. From germline, CDR1 is MNHEY and CDR2 SVGAGI. Trimming cost V 6 bases and J 5 bases, with 16 bases left between them. The CDR3 reads CASSYHSNRETQYF. The CDR3 DNA follows: TGTGCCAGCAGCTACCATAGTAACAGGGAGACCCAGTACTTC.

The V call is TRBV4-3, the J call TRBJ2-7; possibly TRBD1 for D (5 bases). The CDR3 length is 15 residues. V dropped 0 bases and J dropped 2 bases, with 11 bases sitting between them. Germline values: CDR1 LGHNA, CDR2 YSLEER. DNA for the CDR3: TGCGCCAGCAGCCAAGAGTCCCCAGGGCCCTACGAGCAGTACTTC. Protein product: CASSQESPGPYEQYF.

The rearrangement links TRBV7-7 to TRBJ2-5, with D possibly called TRBD1 or TRBD2 (5 bases each). This CDR3 contains 13 residues. V was trimmed by 5 bases and J by 5 bases, leaving 12 bases between them. Germline values: CDR1 SSHAT, CDR2 FNYEAQ (reference sequence). The CDR3 DNA follows: TGTGCCAGCAGCCCCAGGGAGCGGGAGACCCAGTACTTC. Encoded protein: CASSPRERETQYF. The complete variable domain, with remaining parts taken from reference TRBV7-7 and TRBJ2-5, reads GAGVSQSPRYKVTKRGQDVTLRCDPISSHATLYWYQQALGQGPEFLTYFNYEAQPDKSGLPSDRFSAERPEGSISTLTIQRTEQRDSAMYRCASSPRERETQYFGPGTRLLVL.

CDR3 amino acids: CASSSGTGIKDTQYF. CDR3 nucleotide sequence: TGTGCCAGCAGTTCCGGGACAGGGATCAAGGATACGCAGTATTTT. This chain joins TRBV28 and TRBJ2-3; 9 nucleotides match TRBD1. This CDR3 is 15 amino acids long. Germline values: CDR1 MDHEN, CDR2 SYDVKM. V lost 4 bases and J lost 6; bases outside the gene matches: 8.

This clonotype was observed at least ten times. The chain joins TRBV6-5 to TRBJ1-5; D is perhaps TRBD1 (5 bases). Between the trimmed V and J ends, which lost 8 bases and 0 bases, there was a span of 14 bases. CDR1 MNHEY and CDR2 SVGAGI come from the germline V gene. The CDR3 is 15 residues long. The CDR3 sequence is CASRMDTYSNQPQHF. CDR3 DNA sequence: TGTGCCAGCCGGATGGACACGTATAGCAATCAGCCCCAGCATTTT.

This clonotype was counted a few times. This chain connects TRBV10-3 to TRBJ1-2; the match to TRBD1 covers 7 bases. The trim removed 4 bases at V and 3 bases at J, leaving 5 bases unmatched. CDR1 and CDR2 from the germline V gene are ENHRY and SYGVKD. The CDR3 runs to 14 residues. CDR3 DNA sequence: TGTGCCATCAGTGCGACAGGGAGTGACTATGGCTACACCTTC. Amino acid sequence: CAISATGSDYGYTF.

This clonotype appeared a few times. The chain employs TRBV12-3 or TRBV12-4 and TRBJ1-1; D is ambiguous. The V end lost 5 bases, the J end lost 1 base, and 5 bases lay between the germline ends. CDR3 length: 12 residues. The CDR3 is CASSAENTEAFF. CDR3 bases: TGTGCCAGCAGTGCCGAGAACACTGAAGCTTTCTTT.

This clonotype was recorded a few times. The rearrangement joins TRBV12-3 or TRBV12-4 to TRBJ1-5; TRBD1 matches at 7 bases. Losses at the gene ends were 3 bases for V and 3 bases for J; bases not matched to a gene: 2. There are 14 residues in the CDR3. The CDR3: CASSFGTVNQPQHF. CDR3 sequence (DNA): TGTGCCAGCAGTTTCGGGACAGTCAATCAGCCCCAGCATTTT.

CDR3 DNA sequence: TGTGCCAGCAGTCCCCAAGGGGGAGGGTATGGCTACACCTTC. Protein sequence: CASSPQGGGYGYTF. This chain connects TRBV12-3 or TRBV12-4 to TRBJ1-2, with D possibly matching TRBD1 (6 bases). The CDR3 extends over 14 amino acids. The ends were cut back, 5 bases at V and 5 bases at J, with 15 bases in the middle.

This clonotype was recorded many times. This chain joins TRBV20-1 and TRBJ2-7; TRBD2 aligns across 14 bases. The trim removed 6 bases at V and 0 bases at J, leaving 7 bases unmatched. The CDR3 runs 16 residues. Germline V lookup: CDR1 DFQATT, CDR2 SNEGSKA (reference sequence). DNA of the CDR3: TGCAGTGCCGGACTAGCGGGGGGCTGGAGCTCCTACGAGCAGTACTTC. Its protein is CSAGLAGGWSSYEQYF.

This clonotype has ten or more counts. The chain employs TRBV3-1 and TRBJ2-5, with a weak D call TRBD1 (6 bases). Trimming left V 1 base short and J 5 bases short, with 14 bases between. The CDR3 has 15 amino acids. Germline V lookup: CDR1 LGHDT, CDR2 YNNKEL (reference sequence). The CDR3 bases are TGTGCCAGCAGCCAAGTCTCCGGGACATGGGAGACCCAGTACTTC. Protein: CASSQVSGTWETQYF.

The V and J genes are TRBV9 and TRBJ2-5; TRBD1 agrees at 9 bases. The V segment lost 3 bases and the J segment 5 bases; nucleotides outside the gene matches: 11. The CDR3 length is 16 residues. Germline CDR1 and CDR2: SGDLS and YYNGEE. The CDR3 bases are TGTGCCAGCAGCGGCTTGACAGGGGGTCGTGGGGAGACCCAGTACTTC. This translates into CASSGLTGGRGETQYF.